This T cell receptor (beta chain) comes out of a study of blood T cells in healthy people across ages. A J-beta primer mix and a sample-barcoded 5' primer were used in a second PCR of roughly 7 to 12 cycles. TCRdb re-derived calls from the 5' RACE reads in MiXCR, one entry per CDR3 protein. Of hundreds of thousands of distinct CDR3 sequences in the sample, around two fifths were seen once. A few counts support this clonotype. In germline, CDR1 is SGHTA, CDR2 FQGNSA. CDR3 size: 14 residues. The V gene lost 1 base and the J gene lost 4 bases, with 8 bases spanning the gap. The TCR sequence derives from a man aged 80 or over in good health. Sequences were obtained from blood. V usage is TRBV7-2 and J usage is TRBJ1-5, with D perhaps TRBD1 (6 bases). The CDR3 nucleotides are TGTGCCAGCAGCTTAGACAGGGTGAATCAGCCCCAGCATTTT. It specifies CASSLDRVNQPQHF.